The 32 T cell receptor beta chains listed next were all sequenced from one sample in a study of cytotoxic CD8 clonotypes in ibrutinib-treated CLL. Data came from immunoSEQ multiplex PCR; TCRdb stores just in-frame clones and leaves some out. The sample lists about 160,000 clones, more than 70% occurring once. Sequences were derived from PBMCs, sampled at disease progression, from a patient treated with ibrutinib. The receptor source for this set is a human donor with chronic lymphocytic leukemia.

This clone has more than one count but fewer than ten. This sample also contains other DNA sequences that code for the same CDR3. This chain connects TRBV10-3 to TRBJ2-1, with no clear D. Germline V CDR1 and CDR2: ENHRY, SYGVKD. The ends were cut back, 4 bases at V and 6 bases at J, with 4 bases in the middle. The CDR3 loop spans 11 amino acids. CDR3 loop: CAISVSNEQFF. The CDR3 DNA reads TGTGCCATCAGTGTCAGCAATGAGCAGTTCTTC.

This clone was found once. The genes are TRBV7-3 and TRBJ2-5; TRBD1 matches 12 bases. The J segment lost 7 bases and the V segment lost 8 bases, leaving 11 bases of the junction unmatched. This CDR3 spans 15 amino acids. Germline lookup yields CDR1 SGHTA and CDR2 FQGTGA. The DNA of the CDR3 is TGTGCCAGCTCCCCCGGGACAGGGGGCGCAGGGACCCAGTACTTC. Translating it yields CASSPGTGGAGTQYF. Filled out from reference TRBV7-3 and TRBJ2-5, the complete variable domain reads GAGVSQTPSNKVTEKGKYVELRCDPISGHTALYWYRQSLGQGPEFLIYFQGTGAADDSGLPNDRFFAVRPEGSVSTLKIQRTERGDSAVYLCASSPGTGGAGTQYFGPGTRLLVL.

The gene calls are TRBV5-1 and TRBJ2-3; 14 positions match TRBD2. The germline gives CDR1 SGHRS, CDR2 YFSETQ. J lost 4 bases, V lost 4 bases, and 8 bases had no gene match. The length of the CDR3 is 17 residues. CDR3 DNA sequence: TGCGCCAGCAGCCACACCGGGACTAGCGGGAGTGCAGATACGCAGTATTTT. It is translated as CASSHTGTSGSADTQYF.

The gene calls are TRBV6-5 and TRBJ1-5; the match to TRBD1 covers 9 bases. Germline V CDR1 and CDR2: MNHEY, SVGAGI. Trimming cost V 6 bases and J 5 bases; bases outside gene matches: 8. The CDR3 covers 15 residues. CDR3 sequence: CASSSGTGLDQPQHF. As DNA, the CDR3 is TGTGCCAGCAGCTCCGGGACAGGGTTGGATCAGCCCCAGCATTTT.

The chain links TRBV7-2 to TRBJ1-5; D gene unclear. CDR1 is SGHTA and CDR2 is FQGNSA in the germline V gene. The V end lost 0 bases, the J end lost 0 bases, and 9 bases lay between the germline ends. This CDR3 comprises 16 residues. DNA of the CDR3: TGTGCCAGCAGCTTAGCGAACAGAGATAGCAATCAGCCCCAGCATTTT. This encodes CASSLANRDSNQPQHF.

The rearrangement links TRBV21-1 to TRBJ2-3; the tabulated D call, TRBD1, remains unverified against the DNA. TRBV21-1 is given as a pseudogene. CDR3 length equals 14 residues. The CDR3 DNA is TGTGCCAGCAGCAATAGACAGGGGACAGATACGCAGTATTTT. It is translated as CASSNRQGTDTQYF.

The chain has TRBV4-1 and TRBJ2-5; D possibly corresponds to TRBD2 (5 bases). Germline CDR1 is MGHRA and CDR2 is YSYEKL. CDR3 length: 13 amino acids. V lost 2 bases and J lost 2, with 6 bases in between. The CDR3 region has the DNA TGCGCCAGCAGCCAATGGAGGCAAGAGACCCAGTACTTC. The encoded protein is CASSQWRQETQYF.

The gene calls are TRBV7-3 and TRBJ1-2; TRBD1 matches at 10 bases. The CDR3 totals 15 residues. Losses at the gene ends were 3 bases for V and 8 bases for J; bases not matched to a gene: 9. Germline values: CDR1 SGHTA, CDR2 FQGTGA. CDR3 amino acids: CASSLTGTGDWGYTF. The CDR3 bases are TGTGCCAGCAGCTTGACCGGGACAGGGGATTGGGGCTACACCTTC.

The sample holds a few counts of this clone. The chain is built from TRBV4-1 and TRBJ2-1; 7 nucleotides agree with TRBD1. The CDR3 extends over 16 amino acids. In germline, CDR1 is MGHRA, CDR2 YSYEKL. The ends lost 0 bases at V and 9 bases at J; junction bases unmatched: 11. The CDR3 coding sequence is TGCGCCAGCAGCCAAGATAGGGGTAGGGGGCGGGTTGAGCAGTTCTTC. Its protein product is CASSQDRGRGRVEQFF.

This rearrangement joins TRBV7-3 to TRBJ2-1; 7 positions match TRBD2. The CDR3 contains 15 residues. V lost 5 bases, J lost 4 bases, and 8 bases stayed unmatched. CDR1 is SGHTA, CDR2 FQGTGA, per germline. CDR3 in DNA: TGTGCCAGCAGCCAAGCGGGGACCGAATACAATGAGCAGTTCTTC. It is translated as CASSQAGTEYNEQFF.

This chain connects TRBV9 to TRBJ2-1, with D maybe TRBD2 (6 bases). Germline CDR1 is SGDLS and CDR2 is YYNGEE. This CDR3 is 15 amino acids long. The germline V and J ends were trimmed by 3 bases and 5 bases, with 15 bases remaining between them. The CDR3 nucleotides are TGTGCCAGCAGCGCCTCGGGACTGCATAACAATGAGCAGTTCTTC. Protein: CASSASGLHNNEQFF.

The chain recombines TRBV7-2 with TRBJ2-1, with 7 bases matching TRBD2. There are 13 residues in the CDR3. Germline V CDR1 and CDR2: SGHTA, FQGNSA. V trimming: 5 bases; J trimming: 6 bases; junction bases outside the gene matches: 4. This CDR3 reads CASSRGTTNEQFF. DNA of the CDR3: TGTGCCAGCAGCCGGGGGACTACCAATGAGCAGTTCTTC.

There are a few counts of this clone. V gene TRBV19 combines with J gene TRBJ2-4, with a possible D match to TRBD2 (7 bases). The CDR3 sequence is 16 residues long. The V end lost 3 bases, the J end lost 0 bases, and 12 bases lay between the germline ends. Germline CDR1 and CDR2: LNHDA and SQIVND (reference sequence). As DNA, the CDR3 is TGTGCCAGTAGTATCGGGGGGCTACTAGCCAAAAACATTCAGTACTTC. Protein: CASSIGGLLAKNIQYF.

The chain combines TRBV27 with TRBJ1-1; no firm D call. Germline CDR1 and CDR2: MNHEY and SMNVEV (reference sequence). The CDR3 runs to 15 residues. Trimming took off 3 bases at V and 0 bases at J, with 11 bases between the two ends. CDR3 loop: CASSLSAHMNTEAFF. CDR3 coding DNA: TGTGCCAGCAGTTTGTCAGCTCATATGAACACTGAAGCTTTCTTT.

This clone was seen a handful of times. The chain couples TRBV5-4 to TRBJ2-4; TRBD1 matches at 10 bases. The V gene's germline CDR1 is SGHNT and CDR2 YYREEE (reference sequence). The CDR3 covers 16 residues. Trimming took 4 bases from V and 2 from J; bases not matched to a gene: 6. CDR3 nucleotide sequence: TGTGCCAGCAGCGGGGGACAGGGGAAATCCAAAAACATTCAGTACTTC. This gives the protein CASSGGQGKSKNIQYF.

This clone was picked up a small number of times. The CDR3 DNA reads TGTGCCAGCAGCGATTTTCCCCGGACTGTTGAAGCTTTCTTT. This sequence encodes CASSDFPRTVEAFF. The chain recombines TRBV7-9 with TRBJ1-1; D ambiguous. CDR1 is SEHNR, CDR2 FQNEAQ, per germline (reference sequence). This CDR3 is built from 14 residues. V lost 5 bases and J 7 bases, leaving 17 bases between the germline ends.

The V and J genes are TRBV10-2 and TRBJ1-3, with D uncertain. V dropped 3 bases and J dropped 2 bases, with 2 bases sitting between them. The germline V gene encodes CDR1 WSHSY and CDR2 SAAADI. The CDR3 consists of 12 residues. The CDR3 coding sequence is TGCGCCAGCAGTGAAGCTGGAAACACCATATATTTT. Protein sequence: CASSEAGNTIYF.

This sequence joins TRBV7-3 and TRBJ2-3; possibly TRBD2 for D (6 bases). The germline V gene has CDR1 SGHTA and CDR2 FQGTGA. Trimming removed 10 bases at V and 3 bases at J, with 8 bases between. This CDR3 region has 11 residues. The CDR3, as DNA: TGTGCCACCGGGACTACAGATACGCAGTATTTT. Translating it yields CATGTTDTQYF.

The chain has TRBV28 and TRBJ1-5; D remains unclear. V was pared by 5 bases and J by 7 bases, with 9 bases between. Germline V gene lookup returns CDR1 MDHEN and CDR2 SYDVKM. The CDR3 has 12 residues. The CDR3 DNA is TGTGCCAGCAGTCCCACTGGCCAGCCCCAGCATTTT. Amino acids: CASSPTGQPQHF.

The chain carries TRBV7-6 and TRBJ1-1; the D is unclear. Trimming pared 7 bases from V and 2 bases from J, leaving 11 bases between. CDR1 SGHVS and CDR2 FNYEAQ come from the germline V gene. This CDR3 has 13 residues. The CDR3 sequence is CASTSHTNTEAFF. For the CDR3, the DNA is TGTGCCAGCACCTCTCACACAAACACTGAAGCTTTCTTT.

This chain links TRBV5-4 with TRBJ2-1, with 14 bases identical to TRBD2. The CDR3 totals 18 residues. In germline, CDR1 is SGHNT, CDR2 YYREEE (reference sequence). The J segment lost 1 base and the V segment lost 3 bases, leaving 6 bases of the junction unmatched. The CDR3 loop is CASSSGLAGGASYNEQFF. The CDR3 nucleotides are TGTGCCAGCAGCTCAGGACTAGCGGGAGGTGCTTCCTACAATGAGCAGTTCTTC.

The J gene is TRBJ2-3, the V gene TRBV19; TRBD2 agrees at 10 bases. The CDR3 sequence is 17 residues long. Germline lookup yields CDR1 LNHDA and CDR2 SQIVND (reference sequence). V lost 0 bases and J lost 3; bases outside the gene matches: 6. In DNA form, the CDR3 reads TGTGCCAGTAGTATAGATGGGGCAGCGGGAGGGACAGATACGCAGTATTTT. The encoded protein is CASSIDGAAGGTDTQYF.

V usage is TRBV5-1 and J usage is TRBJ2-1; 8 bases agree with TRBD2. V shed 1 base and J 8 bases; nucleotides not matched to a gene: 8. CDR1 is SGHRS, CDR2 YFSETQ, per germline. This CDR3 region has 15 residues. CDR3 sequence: CASSLTSGQFYEQFF. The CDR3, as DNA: TGCGCCAGCAGCTTGACTAGCGGACAATTCTATGAGCAGTTCTTC.

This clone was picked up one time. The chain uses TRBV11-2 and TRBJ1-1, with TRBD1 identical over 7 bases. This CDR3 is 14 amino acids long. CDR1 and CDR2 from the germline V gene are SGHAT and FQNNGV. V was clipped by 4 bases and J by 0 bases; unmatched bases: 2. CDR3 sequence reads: CASSSTGMNTEAFF. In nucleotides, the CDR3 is TGTGCCAGCAGCTCGACAGGGATGAACACTGAAGCTTTCTTT.

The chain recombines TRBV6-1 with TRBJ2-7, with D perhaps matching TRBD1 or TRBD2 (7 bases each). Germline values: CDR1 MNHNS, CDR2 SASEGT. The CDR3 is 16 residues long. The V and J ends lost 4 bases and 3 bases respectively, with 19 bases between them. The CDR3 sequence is CASSGYGQGGFYEQYF. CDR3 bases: TGTGCCAGCAGTGGGTACGGCCAGGGGGGGTTCTACGAGCAGTACTTC.

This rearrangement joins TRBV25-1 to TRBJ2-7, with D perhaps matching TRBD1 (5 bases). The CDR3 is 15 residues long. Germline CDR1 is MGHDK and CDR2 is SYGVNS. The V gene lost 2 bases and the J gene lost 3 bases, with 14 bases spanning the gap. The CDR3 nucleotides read TGTGCCAGCAGTGAACCAGGGTTGGGTGACTACGAGCAGTACTTC. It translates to CASSEPGLGDYEQYF.

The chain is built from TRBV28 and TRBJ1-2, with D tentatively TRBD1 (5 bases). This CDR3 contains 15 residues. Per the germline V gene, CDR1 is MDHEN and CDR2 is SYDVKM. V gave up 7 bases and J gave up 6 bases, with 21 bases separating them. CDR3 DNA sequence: TGTGCCAGCACCTCTTGGGGCCAGGGCCCTAATGGCTACACCTTC. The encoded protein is CASTSWGQGPNGYTF.

The CDR3 nucleotides are TGTGCCAGTAGCTGGGAGGGGTTCAATGAGCAGTTCTTC. This sequence encodes CASSWEGFNEQFF. This chain uses TRBV19 with TRBJ2-1, with 7 bases fitting TRBD2. Unmatched junction bases numbered 5, after V lost 6 bases and J lost 6 bases. In germline, CDR1 is LNHDA, CDR2 SQIVND (reference sequence). The CDR3 contains 13 residues.

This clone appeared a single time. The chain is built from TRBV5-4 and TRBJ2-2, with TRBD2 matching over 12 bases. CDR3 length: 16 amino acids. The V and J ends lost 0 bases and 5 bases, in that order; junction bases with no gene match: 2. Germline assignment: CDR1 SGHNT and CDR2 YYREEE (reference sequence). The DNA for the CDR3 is TGTGCCAGCAGCTTGGAGACTAGCGGGAGTACCGGGGAGCTGTTTTTT. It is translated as CASSLETSGSTGELFF.

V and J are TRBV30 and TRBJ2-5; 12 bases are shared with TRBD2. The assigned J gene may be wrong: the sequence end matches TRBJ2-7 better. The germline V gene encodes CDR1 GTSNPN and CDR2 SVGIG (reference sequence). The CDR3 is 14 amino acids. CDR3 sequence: CAWSPGLAGYEQYF. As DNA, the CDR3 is TGTGCCTGGAGTCCGGGACTAGCGGGCTACGAGCAGTACTTC.

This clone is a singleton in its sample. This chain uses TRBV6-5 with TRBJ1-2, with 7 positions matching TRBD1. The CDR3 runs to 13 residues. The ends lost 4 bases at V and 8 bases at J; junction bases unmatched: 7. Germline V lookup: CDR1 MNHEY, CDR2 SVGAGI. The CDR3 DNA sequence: TGTGCCAGCAGTTTGGAGGGGGCGCGAGGCTACACCTTC. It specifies CASSLEGARGYTF.

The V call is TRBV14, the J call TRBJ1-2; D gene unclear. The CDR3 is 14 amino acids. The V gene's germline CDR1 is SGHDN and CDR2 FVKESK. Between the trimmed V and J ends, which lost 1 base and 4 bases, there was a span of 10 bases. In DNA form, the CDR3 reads TGTGCCAGCAGCCAAGTTACCGCGCCCTATGGCTACACCTTC. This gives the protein CASSQVTAPYGYTF.